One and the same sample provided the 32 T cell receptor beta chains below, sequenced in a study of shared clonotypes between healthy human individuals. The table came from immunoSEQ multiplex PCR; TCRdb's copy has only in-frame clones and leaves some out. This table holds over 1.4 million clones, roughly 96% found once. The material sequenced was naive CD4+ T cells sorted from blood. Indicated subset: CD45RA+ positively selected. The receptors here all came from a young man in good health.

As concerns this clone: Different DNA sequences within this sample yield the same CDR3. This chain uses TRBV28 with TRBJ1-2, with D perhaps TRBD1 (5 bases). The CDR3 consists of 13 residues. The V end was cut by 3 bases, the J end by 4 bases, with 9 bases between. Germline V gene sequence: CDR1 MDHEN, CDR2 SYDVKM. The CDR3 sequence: CASSLTGGYGYTF. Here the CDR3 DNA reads TGTGCCAGCAGTTTGACGGGGGGCTATGGCTACACCTTC.

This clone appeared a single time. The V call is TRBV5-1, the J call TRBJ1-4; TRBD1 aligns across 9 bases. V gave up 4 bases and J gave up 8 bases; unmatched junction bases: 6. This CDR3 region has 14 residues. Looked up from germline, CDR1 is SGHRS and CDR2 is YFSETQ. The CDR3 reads CASSPGQGWEKLFF. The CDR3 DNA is TGCGCCAGCAGCCCGGGACAGGGTTGGGAAAAACTGTTTTTT.

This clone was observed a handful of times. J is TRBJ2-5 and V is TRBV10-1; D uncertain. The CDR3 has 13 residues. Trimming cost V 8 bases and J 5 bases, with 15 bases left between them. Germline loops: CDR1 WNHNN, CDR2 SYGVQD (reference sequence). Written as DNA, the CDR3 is TGCGCCAGCTCGGTAGGGCCTATTGAGACCCAGTACTTC. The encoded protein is CASSVGPIETQYF.

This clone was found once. DNA of the CDR3: TGTGCCAGCAGCGAAAGCGGGAGAGGACCCCAGTACTTC. Amino acid sequence: CASSESGRGPQYF. The chain uses TRBV2 and TRBJ2-5; 8 bases fit TRBD2. Trimming removed 6 bases from V and 9 bases from J; junction bases left unmatched: 9. The CDR3 has 13 residues. Germline V gene data show CDR1 as SNHLY and CDR2 as FYNNEI.

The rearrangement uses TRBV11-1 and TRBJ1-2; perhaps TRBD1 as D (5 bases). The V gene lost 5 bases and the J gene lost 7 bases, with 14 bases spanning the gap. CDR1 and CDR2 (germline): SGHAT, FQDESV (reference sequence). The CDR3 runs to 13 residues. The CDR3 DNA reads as TGTGCCAGCAGCCCTCGGCAGGGACCTGGCTACACCTTC. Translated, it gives CASSPRQGPGYTF.

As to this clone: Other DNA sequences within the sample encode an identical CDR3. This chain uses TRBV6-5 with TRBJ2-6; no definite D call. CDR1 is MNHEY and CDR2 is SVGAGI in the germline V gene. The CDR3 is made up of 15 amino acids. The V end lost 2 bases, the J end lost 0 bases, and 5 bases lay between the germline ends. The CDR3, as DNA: TGTGCCAGCAGTTACGGCCTCTCTGGGGCCAACGTCCTGACTTTC. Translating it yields CASSYGLSGANVLTF.

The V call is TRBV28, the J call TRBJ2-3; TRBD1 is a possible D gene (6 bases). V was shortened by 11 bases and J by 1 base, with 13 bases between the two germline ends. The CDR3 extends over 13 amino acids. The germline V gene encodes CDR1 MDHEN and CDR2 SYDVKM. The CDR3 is CAVPDSRTDTQYF. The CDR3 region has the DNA TGTGCCGTGCCGGACAGCCGCACAGATACGCAGTATTTT. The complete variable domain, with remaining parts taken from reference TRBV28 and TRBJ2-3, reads DVKVTQSSRYLVKRTGEKVFLECVQDMDHENMFWYRQDPGLGLRLIYFSYDVKMKEKGDIPEGYSVSREKKERFSLILESASTNQTSMYLCAVPDSRTDTQYFGPGTRLTVL.

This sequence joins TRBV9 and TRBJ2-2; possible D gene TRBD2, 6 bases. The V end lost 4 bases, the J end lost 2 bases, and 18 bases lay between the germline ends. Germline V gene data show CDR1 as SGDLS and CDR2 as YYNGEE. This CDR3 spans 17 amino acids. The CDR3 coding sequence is TGTGCCAGCAGCCCCTCCTCTCCGGGGGTTAACACCGGGGAGCTGTTTTTT. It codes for CASSPSSPGVNTGELFF.

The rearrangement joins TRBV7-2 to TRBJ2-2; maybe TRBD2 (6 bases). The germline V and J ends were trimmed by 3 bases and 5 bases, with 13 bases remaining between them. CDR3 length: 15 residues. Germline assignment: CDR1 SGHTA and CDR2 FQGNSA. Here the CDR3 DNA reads TGTGCCAGCAGCTTGGGCCTTCGGGGGACCGGGGAGCTGTTTTTT. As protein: CASSLGLRGTGELFF.

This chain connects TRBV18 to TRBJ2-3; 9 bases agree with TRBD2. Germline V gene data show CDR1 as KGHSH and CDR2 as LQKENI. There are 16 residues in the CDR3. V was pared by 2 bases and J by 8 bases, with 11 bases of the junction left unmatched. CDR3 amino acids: CASSPTTSGSRGTQYF. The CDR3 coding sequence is TGTGCCAGCTCACCAACGACTAGCGGCAGCCGGGGTACGCAGTATTTT.

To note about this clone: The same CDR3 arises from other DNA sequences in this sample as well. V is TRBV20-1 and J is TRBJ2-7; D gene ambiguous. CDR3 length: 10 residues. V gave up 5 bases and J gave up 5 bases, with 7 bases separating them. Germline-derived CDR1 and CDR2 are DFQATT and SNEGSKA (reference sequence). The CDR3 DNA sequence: TGCAGTGCTTCAGATCACGAGCAGTACTTC. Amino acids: CSASDHEQYF.

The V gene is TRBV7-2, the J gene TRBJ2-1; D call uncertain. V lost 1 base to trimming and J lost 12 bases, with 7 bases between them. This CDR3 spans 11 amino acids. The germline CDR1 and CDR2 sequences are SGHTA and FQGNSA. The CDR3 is CASSLGFGQFF. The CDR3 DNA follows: TGTGCCAGCAGCTTAGGGTTCGGGCAGTTCTTC.

The CDR3 DNA reads TGTGCCAGCAGCAAACCGACCGGGACAGGGGGCTTCGAGCAGTACTTC. Residues: CASSKPTGTGGFEQYF. The V gene is TRBV6-6, the J gene TRBJ2-7; 12 bases are a match to TRBD1. Trimming cost V 6 bases and J 6 bases; bases outside gene matches: 12. The CDR3 runs 16 residues. Germline CDR1 and CDR2: MNHNY and SVGAGI (reference sequence).

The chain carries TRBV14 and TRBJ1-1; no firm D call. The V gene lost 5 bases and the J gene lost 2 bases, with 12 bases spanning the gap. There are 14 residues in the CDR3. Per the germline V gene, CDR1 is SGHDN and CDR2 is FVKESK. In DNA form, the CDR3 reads TGTGCCAGCAGCGAGACATGGGGTAACACTGAAGCTTTCTTT. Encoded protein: CASSETWGNTEAFF.

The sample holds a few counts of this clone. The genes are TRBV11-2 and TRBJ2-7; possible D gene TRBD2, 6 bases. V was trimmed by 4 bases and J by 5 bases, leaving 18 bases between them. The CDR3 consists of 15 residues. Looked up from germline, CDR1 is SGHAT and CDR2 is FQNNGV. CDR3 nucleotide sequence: TGTGCCAGCAGCTGGGGGACTGGTCCCTCGGACGAGCAGTACTTC. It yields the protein CASSWGTGPSDEQYF.

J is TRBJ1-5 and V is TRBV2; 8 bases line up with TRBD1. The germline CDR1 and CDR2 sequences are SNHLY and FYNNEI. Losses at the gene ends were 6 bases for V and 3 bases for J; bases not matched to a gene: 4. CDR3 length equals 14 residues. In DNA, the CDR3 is TGTGCCAGCAGATCAGGGGGCGACAATCAGCCCCAGCATTTT. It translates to CASRSGGDNQPQHF. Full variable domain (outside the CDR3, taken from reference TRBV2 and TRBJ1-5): EPEVTQTPSHQVTQMGQEVILRCVPISNHLYFYWYRQILGQKVEFLVSFYNNEISEKSEIFDDQFSVERPDGSNFTLKIRSTKLEDSAMYFCASRSGGDNQPQHFGDGTRLSIL.

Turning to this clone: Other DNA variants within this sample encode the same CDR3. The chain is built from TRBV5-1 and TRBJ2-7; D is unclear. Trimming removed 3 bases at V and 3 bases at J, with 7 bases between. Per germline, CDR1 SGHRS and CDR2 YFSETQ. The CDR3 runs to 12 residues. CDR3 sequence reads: CASSSPNYEQYF. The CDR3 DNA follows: TGCGCCAGCAGCTCGCCGAACTACGAGCAGTACTTC.

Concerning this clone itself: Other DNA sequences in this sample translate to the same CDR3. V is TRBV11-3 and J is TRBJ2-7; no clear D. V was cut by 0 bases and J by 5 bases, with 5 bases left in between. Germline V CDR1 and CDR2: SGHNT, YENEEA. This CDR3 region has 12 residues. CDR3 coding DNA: TGTGCCAGCAGCTTAGATCGGGACGAGCAGTACTTC. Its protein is CASSLDRDEQYF.

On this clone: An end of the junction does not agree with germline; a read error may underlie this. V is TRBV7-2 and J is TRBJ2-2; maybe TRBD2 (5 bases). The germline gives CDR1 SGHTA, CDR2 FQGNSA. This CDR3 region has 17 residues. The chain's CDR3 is CASTLSSGRGGTGELFF. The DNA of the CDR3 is TGTGCCAGCACCTTATCTTCGGGTCGGGGTGGCACCGGGGAGCTGTTTTTT.

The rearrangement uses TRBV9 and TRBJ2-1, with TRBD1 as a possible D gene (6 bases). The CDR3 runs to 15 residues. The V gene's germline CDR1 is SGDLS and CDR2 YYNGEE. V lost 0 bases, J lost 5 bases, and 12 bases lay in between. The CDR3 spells CASSVATGRDNEQFF. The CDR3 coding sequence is TGTGCCAGCAGCGTAGCGACAGGAAGAGACAATGAGCAGTTCTTC.

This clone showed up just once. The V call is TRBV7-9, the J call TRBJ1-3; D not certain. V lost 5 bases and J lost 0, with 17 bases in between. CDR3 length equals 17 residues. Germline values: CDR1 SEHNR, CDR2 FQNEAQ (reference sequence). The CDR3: CASSPSFWVHSGNTIYF. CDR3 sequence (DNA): TGTGCCAGCAGCCCAAGCTTTTGGGTTCACTCTGGAAACACCATATATTTT.

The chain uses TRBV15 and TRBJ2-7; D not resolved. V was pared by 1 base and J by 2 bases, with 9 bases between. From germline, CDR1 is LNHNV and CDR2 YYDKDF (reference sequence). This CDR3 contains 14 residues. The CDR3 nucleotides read TGTGCCACCAGCAGAGTCCACGGGCCCTACGAGCAGTACTTC. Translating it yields CATSRVHGPYEQYF.

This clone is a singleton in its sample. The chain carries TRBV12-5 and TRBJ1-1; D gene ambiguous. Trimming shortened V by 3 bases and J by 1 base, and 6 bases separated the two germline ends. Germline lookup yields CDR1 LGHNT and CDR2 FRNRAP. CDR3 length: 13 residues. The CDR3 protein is CASGFNGNTEAFF. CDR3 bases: TGTGCTAGTGGTTTTAACGGGAACACTGAAGCTTTCTTT.

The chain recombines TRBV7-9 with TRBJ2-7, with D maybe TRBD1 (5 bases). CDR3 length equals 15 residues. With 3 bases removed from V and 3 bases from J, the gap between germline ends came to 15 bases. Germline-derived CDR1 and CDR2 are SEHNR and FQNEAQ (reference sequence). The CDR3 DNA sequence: TGTGCCAGCAGCTTCGGTGATGACAGCAGCTACGAGCAGTACTTC. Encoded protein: CASSFGDDSSYEQYF.

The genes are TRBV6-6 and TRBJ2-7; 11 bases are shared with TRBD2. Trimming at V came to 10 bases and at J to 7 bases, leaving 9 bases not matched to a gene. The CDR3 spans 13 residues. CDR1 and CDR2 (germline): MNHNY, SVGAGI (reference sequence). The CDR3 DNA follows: TGTGCCAACAGAACTAGCGGGAGTGAGGAGCAGTACTTC. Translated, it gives CANRTSGSEEQYF.

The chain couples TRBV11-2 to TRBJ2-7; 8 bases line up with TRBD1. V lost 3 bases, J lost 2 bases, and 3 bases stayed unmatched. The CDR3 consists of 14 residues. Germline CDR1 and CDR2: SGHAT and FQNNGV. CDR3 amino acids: CASSLDRATYEQYF. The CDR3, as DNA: TGTGCCAGCAGCTTGGACAGGGCCACCTACGAGCAGTACTTC. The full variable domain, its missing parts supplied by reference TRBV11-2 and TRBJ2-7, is EAGVAQSPRYKIIEKRQSVAFWCNPISGHATLYWYQQILGQGPKLLIQFQNNGVVDDSQLPKDRFSAERLKGVDSTLKIQPAKLEDSAVYLCASSLDRATYEQYFGPGTRLTVT.

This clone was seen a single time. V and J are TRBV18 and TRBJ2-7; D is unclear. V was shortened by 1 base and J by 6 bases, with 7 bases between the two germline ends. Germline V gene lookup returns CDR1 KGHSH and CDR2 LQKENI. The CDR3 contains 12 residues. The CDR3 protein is CASSPLVGEQYF. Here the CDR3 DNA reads TGTGCCAGCTCACCACTGGTGGGCGAGCAGTACTTC.

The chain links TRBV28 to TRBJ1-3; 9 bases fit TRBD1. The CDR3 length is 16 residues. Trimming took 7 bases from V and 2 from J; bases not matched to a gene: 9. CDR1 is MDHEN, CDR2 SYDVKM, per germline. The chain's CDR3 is CASTRGTGWPGNTIYF. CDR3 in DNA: TGTGCCAGCACGAGGGGGACAGGGTGGCCTGGAAACACCATATATTTT.

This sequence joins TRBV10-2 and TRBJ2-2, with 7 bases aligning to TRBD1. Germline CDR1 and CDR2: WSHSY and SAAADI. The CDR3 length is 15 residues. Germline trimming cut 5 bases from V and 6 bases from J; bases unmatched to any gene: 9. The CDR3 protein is CASSPYKTGAGELFF. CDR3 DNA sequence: TGCGCCAGCAGTCCTTATAAAACAGGGGCCGGGGAGCTGTTTTTT.

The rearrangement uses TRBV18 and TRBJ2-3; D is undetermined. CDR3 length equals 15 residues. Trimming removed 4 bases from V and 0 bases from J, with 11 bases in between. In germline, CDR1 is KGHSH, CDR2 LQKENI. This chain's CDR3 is CASSLGGTSTDTQYF. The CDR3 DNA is TGTGCCAGCTCACTAGGCGGTACTAGCACAGATACGCAGTATTTT.

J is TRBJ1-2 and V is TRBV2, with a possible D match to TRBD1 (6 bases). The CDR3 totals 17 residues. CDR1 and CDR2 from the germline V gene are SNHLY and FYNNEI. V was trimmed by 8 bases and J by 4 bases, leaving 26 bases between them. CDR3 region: CASLDPTGPFLTYGYTF. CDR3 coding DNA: TGTGCCAGCCTAGATCCTACAGGGCCATTCCTTACCTATGGCTACACCTTC.

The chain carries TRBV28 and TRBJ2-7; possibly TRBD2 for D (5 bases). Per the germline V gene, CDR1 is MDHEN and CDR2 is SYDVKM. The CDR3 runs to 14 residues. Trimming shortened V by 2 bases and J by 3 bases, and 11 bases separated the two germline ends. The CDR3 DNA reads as TGTGCCAGCAGTTTAGGAACTAGGCTCTACGAGCAGTACTTC. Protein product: CASSLGTRLYEQYF.